Presented here are 26 T cell receptor beta chains from one specimen sequenced in a study of PD-1 blockade in classical Hodgkin lymphoma. As to time point: cycle 4 day 1 (C4D1), after more than 5 weeks of nivolumab. All trial patients relapsed after autologous stem cell transplantation. The data were produced by immunoSEQ multiplex PCR, yet TCRdb's version contains in-frame clones alone and is incomplete. Of about 17,000 clones listed, 60% to 75% are singletons. The sample in question was peripheral blood mononuclear cells (PBMCs), obtained before the fourth cycle of nivolumab. These TCRs come from a human donor with classical Hodgkin lymphoma.

The rearrangement joins TRBV6-5 to TRBJ2-1, with a possible D match to TRBD2 (6 bases). The germline CDR1 and CDR2 sequences are MNHEY and SVGAGI. This CDR3 contains 15 residues. V gave up 2 bases and J gave up 0 bases, with 8 bases separating them. CDR3: CASSYTSSSYNEQFF. In DNA form, the CDR3 reads TGTGCCAGCAGTTACACTAGCAGCTCCTACAATGAGCAGTTCTTC.

The rearrangement uses TRBV4-1 and TRBJ2-5; D might be TRBD1 (5 bases). The CDR3 has 16 amino acids. The germline V gene encodes CDR1 MGHRA and CDR2 YSYEKL. Deletions cut 0 bases from V and 3 bases from J, with 14 bases between. For the CDR3, the DNA is TGCGCCAGCAGCCAAGAGGGCTCGACAGTGGAAGAGACCCAGTACTTC. Protein: CASSQEGSTVEETQYF.

The V and J genes are TRBV27 and TRBJ1-1; D unclear. This CDR3 comprises 13 residues. Trimming took 5 bases from V and 5 from J, leaving 12 bases between them. Germline CDR1 reads MNHEY; CDR2 reads SMNVEV (reference sequence). In DNA, the CDR3 is TGTGCCAGCAGTCGTTTTGTGTGGACTGAAGCTTTCTTT. Translation: CASSRFVWTEAFF.

As DNA, the CDR3 is TGTGCCAGCAGGAGGACATACGTAGCTTTCTTT. Protein sequence: CASRRTYVAFF. J is TRBJ1-1 and V is TRBV2; D might be TRBD1 (5 bases). Between the trimmed V and J ends, which lost 6 bases and 10 bases, there was a span of 12 bases. CDR1 is SNHLY, CDR2 FYNNEI, per germline. The length of the CDR3 is 11 residues.

This clone is medium-sized by share. Other nucleotide sequences in the sample specify the same CDR3. This chain links TRBV4-1 with TRBJ1-1, with D possibly being TRBD1 (5 bases). V was clipped by 0 bases and J by 5 bases, with 10 bases between them. Germline V gene sequence: CDR1 MGHRA, CDR2 YSYEKL. There are 14 residues in the CDR3. The CDR3 DNA reads TGCGCCAGCAGCCAAGACAGGGAGGGGACTGAAGCTTTCTTT. It encodes CASSQDREGTEAFF.

The genes are TRBV7-9 and TRBJ2-7, with a possible D match to TRBD1 (6 bases). Trimming pared 1 base from V and 3 bases from J, leaving 13 bases between. Germline V CDR1 and CDR2: SEHNR, FQNEAQ (reference sequence). The CDR3 spans 15 residues. The CDR3 reads CASSLEQGVFYEQYF. As DNA, the CDR3 is TGTGCCAGCAGCTTAGAACAGGGCGTTTTCTACGAGCAGTACTTC.

This chain links TRBV10-3 with TRBJ2-7; D may be TRBD1 or TRBD2 (5 bases each). Germline-derived CDR1 and CDR2 are ENHRY and SYGVKD. The germline V and J ends were trimmed by 0 bases and 8 bases, with 11 bases remaining between them. This CDR3 spans 13 amino acids. The CDR3 region has the DNA TGTGCCATCAGTGAGTCGAGGGACCCGAAGCAGTACTTC. Amino acid sequence: CAISESRDPKQYF.

This clone was picked up a small number of times. The gene calls are TRBV4-1 and TRBJ2-1, with 10 nucleotides matching TRBD2. With 0 bases clipped from V and 7 bases from J, the junction kept 9 bases outside the gene matches. The CDR3 is 17 amino acids. Germline V gene data show CDR1 as MGHRA and CDR2 as YSYEKL. This CDR3 is CASSQDWLAGVSNEQFF. The CDR3 bases are TGCGCCAGCAGCCAAGATTGGCTAGCGGGAGTTAGTAATGAGCAGTTCTTC.

The V call is TRBV1, the J call TRBJ2-3; the table's D call TRBD2 went unverified against the DNA. TRBV1 is a documented pseudogene. CDR3 length equals 15 residues. CDR3 sequence (DNA): TGCACCAGCACCCGGAACGTGACTAGCACAGATACGCAGTATTTT. Amino acids: CTSTRNVTSTDTQYF.

Only one count was recorded for this clone. The chain employs TRBV6-5 and TRBJ1-2; no firm D call. The CDR3 is 14 residues long. Looked up from germline, CDR1 is MNHEY and CDR2 is SVGAGI. Trimming took 5 bases from V and 4 from J, leaving 14 bases between them. The chain's CDR3 is CASSGGRWVYGYTF. CDR3 DNA sequence: TGTGCCAGCAGTGGAGGACGGTGGGTCTATGGCTACACCTTC.

CDR3 bases: TGCGCCAGCAGCTTGGCGGGAGCGGATAGTGGCTACACCTTC. This encodes CASSLAGADSGYTF. The rearrangement uses TRBV5-1 and TRBJ1-2; D remains ambiguous. The CDR3 loop spans 14 amino acids. Germline V lookup: CDR1 SGHRS, CDR2 YFSETQ. V was pared by 0 bases and J by 7 bases, with 13 bases between.

V usage is TRBV6-5 and J usage is TRBJ2-7; tentative D call: TRBD2 (6 bases). V gave up 8 bases and J gave up 5 bases, with 13 bases separating them. CDR1 MNHEY and CDR2 SVGAGI come from the germline V gene. This CDR3 region has 12 residues. Written as DNA, the CDR3 is TGTGCCAGCTGGGCTAGCGTCCACGAGCAGTACTTC. It encodes CASWASVHEQYF.

This clone was seen a few times. V gene TRBV7-9 combines with J gene TRBJ2-5; 8 bases map to TRBD2. Germline assignment: CDR1 SEHNR and CDR2 FQNEAQ (reference sequence). The CDR3 consists of 18 residues. With V trimmed by 0 bases and J by 5 bases, 14 bases remained unmatched. In DNA form, the CDR3 reads TGTGCCAGCAGCTTAGCGCCGGTCGGGAGGGCCCTCGGGGAGACCCAGTACTTC. Its translation is CASSLAPVGRALGETQYF.

This chain links TRBV6-7 with TRBJ1-5; 8 bases line up with TRBD1. TRBV6-7 is reported as an ORF; its role is uncertain. The CDR3 runs to 15 residues. The trim removed 2 bases at V and 5 bases at J, leaving 5 bases unmatched. This chain's CDR3 is CASSYKDRVDQPQHF. For the CDR3, the DNA is TGTGCCAGCAGTTACAAGGACAGGGTAGATCAGCCCCAGCATTTT.

V is TRBV25-1 and J is TRBJ2-3; weak D call: TRBD2 (6 bases). Trimming shortened V by 1 base and J by 0 bases, and 8 bases separated the two germline ends. The CDR3 is 15 amino acids. CDR1 is MGHDK and CDR2 is SYGVNS in the germline V gene. CDR3 sequence reads: CASSEWRVSTDTQYF. The CDR3 coding sequence is TGTGCCAGCAGTGAATGGAGGGTTAGCACAGATACGCAGTATTTT.

The chain combines TRBV4-2 with TRBJ1-1, with 8 bases that match TRBD1. The CDR3 loop spans 17 amino acids. V trimming: 2 bases; J trimming: 2 bases; junction bases outside the gene matches: 10. Germline loops: CDR1 LGHNA, CDR2 YNFKEQ. The CDR3 DNA reads as TGTGCCAGCAGCCAACCTCAGACGGACAGGGCAAACACTGAAGCTTTCTTT. Translated, it gives CASSQPQTDRANTEAFF.

The CDR3 reads CASSLNRGTEAFF. CDR3 sequence (DNA): TGTGCCAGCAGCTTAAATAGGGGCACTGAAGCTTTCTTT. V gene TRBV7-2 combines with J gene TRBJ1-1, with D maybe TRBD1 (5 bases). Germline V gene data show CDR1 as SGHTA and CDR2 as FQGNSA. Between the trimmed V and J ends, which lost 2 bases and 4 bases, there was a span of 8 bases. The CDR3 runs to 13 residues.

The chain links TRBV6-7 to TRBJ2-7, with 8 nucleotides matching TRBD2. TRBV6-7 is known as an ORF, though its function is uncertain. CDR3 length: 15 residues. Trimming removed 8 bases from V and 4 bases from J; junction bases left unmatched: 13. CDR3 in DNA: TGTGCCAGCCCCCCAGGGACCCGCGGGGGGTACGAGCAGTACTTC. Translation: CASPPGTRGGYEQYF.

The chain is built from TRBV18 and TRBJ2-7; TRBD2 aligns across 8 bases. Per the germline V gene, CDR1 is KGHSH and CDR2 is LQKENI. There are 13 residues in the CDR3. The junction had 4 bases not matched to a gene; V was cut back by 8 bases and J by 1 base. CDR3 protein: CASNGGGSYEQYF. The DNA for the CDR3 is TGTGCCAGCAACGGGGGGGGATCCTACGAGCAGTACTTC. The full variable domain, completed using reference TRBV18 and TRBJ2-7, is NAGVMQNPRHLVRRRGQEARLRCSPMKGHSHVYWYRQLPEEGLKFMVYLQKENIIDESGMPKERFSAEFPKEGPSILRIQQVVRGDSAAYFCASNGGGSYEQYFGPGTRLTVT.

This chain joins TRBV7-9 and TRBJ2-5, with no clear D. Trimming removed 0 bases at V and 11 bases at J, with 16 bases between. Germline assignment: CDR1 SEHNR and CDR2 FQNEAQ (reference sequence). The CDR3 is 14 amino acids. Here the CDR3 reads CASSLAGQSGEQYF. CDR3 nucleotide sequence: TGTGCCAGCAGCTTAGCGGGTCAGTCTGGAGAGCAGTACTTC.

This clone has more than one count but fewer than ten. The V gene is TRBV7-9, the J gene TRBJ2-1; 7 bases match TRBD2. Germline lookup yields CDR1 SEHNR and CDR2 FQNEAQ (reference sequence). V gave up 2 bases and J gave up 6 bases; unmatched junction bases: 1. CDR3 size: 13 residues. CDR3 coding DNA: TGTGCCAGCAGCTTATGGACTAGCAATGAGCAGTTCTTC. Translating it yields CASSLWTSNEQFF.

V and J are TRBV4-2 and TRBJ2-7; D is possibly TRBD2 (5 bases). Trimming pared 2 bases from V and 2 bases from J, leaving 19 bases between. Germline V gives CDR1 LGHNA, CDR2 YNFKEQ. The CDR3 is 17 residues long. CDR3 DNA: TGTGCCAGCAGCCAATACTCTCGAGGGAGCGGTACCTACGAGCAGTACTTC. This encodes CASSQYSRGSGTYEQYF.

This clone was seen a handful of times. V and J are TRBV28 and TRBJ2-7; D is undetermined. V was clipped by 10 bases and J by 1 base, with 26 bases between them. The CDR3 is made up of 17 amino acids. The germline gives CDR1 MDHEN, CDR2 SYDVKM. The CDR3 loop reads CATRSGTDIILSYEQYF. In DNA form, the CDR3 reads TGTGCCACCCGCTCCGGAACAGATATTATCCTTTCCTACGAGCAGTACTTC.

V gene TRBV29-1 combines with J gene TRBJ2-7, with TRBD2 matching over 12 bases. The J call is doubtful: the DNA matches TRBJ2-1 better. The CDR3 runs to 15 residues. Germline CDR1 is SQVTM and CDR2 is ANQGSEA. The CDR3 nucleotides are TGCAGCGTTGAGGGACTAGCGGGCCTATACAATGAGCAGTTCTTC. Translated, it gives CSVEGLAGLYNEQFF.

With regard to this clone: Other DNA sequences in the same sample also yield this CDR3. The chain is built from TRBV7-9 and TRBJ2-3; the D is unclear. V was cut by 4 bases and J by 2 bases, with 7 bases left in between. The germline V gene encodes CDR1 SEHNR and CDR2 FQNEAQ (reference sequence). This CDR3 is built from 13 residues. The CDR3 spells CASSSDFTDTQYF. The CDR3, as DNA: TGTGCCAGCAGCTCCGACTTCACAGATACGCAGTATTTT.

As for this clone: One end of the junction does not line up with germline, which may come from a read error. V gene TRBV7-9 combines with J gene TRBJ2-7, with D unclear. This CDR3 is built from 11 residues. Germline assignment: CDR1 SEHNR and CDR2 FQNEAQ (reference sequence). The DNA for the CDR3 is TGTGCCAGCAGCCAGAGTCTAACGGTGGACTTC. Translating it yields CASSQSLTVDF.